This T cell receptor beta chain was sequenced for a study of blood T cell repertoires in COVID-19. Looking at the study overall: Samples taken during acute and convalescent COVID-19 were collected in the United States, Italy and Spain. The cDNA or gDNA used as material had been derived from T cells, B-cell-depleted T cells, or PBMCs.

CDR1 and CDR2 from the germline V gene are MDHEN and SYDVKM. The CDR3 contains 14 residues. V dropped 6 bases and J dropped 6 bases, with 15 bases sitting between them. In the authors' workflow: Reference gene primer amplification gave estimated nucleated cell counts. Libraries were prepared by immunoSEQ multiplex PCR; TCRdb keeps only in-frame clonotypes and omits some of them. V, J and clone size are those of that table, while D and trimming were read from the DNA. This sample has over 70,000 clones; more than 75% occur once, and the top ten carry more than 0.95%. The sequence derives from a human donor in a cohort sampled during active COVID-19. The V gene is TRBV28, the J gene TRBJ1-5; no clear D. Input material: peripheral blood. For the CDR3, the DNA is TGTGCCAGCAGCCTTAGGGTAGGGAGTCAGCCCCAGCATTTT. This encodes CASSLRVGSQPQHF.